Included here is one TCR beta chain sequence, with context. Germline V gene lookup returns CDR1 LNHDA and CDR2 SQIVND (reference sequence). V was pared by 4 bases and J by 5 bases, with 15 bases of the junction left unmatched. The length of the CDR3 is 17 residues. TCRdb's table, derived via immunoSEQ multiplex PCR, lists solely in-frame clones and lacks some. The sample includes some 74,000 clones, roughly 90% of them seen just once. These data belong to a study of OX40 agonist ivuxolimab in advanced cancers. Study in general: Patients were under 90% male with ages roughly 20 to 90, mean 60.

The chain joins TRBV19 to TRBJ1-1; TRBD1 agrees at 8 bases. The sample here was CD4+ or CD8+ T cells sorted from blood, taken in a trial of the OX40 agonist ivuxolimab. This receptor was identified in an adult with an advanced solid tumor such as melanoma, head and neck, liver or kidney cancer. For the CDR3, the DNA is TGTGCCAGTAGTAAAGGGACAGGCGGAAAGTTAAAGACTGAAGCTTTCTTT. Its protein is CASSKGTGGKLKTEAFF.